The present T cell receptor beta chain was sequenced within a study of blood T cell repertoires in COVID-19 (dated by TCRdb to 2019 to 2021). For the wider study: Collaborator samples came from the United States, Italy and Spain and covered acute and convalescent phases of COVID-19. Samples came from the ongoing ImmuneRACE study (first 160 participants) plus 1,254 subjects from 6 global collaborators. Nearly every sample came with metadata listing a de-identified subject ID, COVID-19 status, age in years and sex. The material from the prospective study consisted of cDNA or gDNA derived from T cells, B-cell-depleted T cells, or PBMCs. Where HLA class I and class II types were available, the types were taken from metadata supplied by the sample provider, not from assay-based typing. Deeply sampled blood TCRbeta repertoires from subjects exposed to, actively infected with, or recovered from COVID-19 were included in the dataset. A freely available public database, intended as a resource for researchers studying the immune response to SARS-CoV-2, is where the repertoires were released. Broad study findings and their caveats: How much clinical and demographic metadata was included differed by source and by participant, and the metadata was provided uncurated.

With respect to this clone: Its antigen is currently not known. No per-base quality is available; no much larger clone lies one base away.

TCRbeta CDR3 regions were amplified from genomic DNA using the immunoSEQ Assay, a bias-controlled multiplex PCR. On the study's bioinformatics: Nucleated cell counts per sample were estimated from amplification of reference gene primers within the assay. Sequence reads were collapsed and filtered to measure the absolute abundance of every unique TCRbeta CDR3 rearrangement. Productive Simpson clonality was computed per sample as the square root of Simpson's diversity index over productive rearrangements. In its TCRdb copy, this immuneACCESS table keeps in-frame sequences only and misses some clones. Where compared with another copy, unresolved V genes explain less than half of these, and the others have no known cause. V and J calls and clone size are given by that table; D and trimming were obtained from the DNA. The sample yields fewer than 250,000 clones; roughly 86% were counted once. The ten largest clones take up roughly 2% of the sample.

In the prospective study, participants were about 18 to 90 years old, resided in under 30 geographic areas of the United States, and were enrolled through a virtual design. In the prospective study, cohorts were assigned on the basis of participant-reported clinical history obtained from a screening survey and a study questionnaire. ImmuneRACE Cohort 3 recovered participants were defined by two consecutive negative NP/OP PCR tests, healthcare professional clearance, or symptom resolution. In the prospective study, mobile phlebotomists collected whole blood, serum and a nasopharyngeal or oropharyngeal swab from each participant. Over a roughly 2-month period, participants in the prospective study had the option of providing additional blood draws and questionnaires. Blood samples from the prospective study were shipped frozen or at room temperature prior to DNA extraction. Sequencing was performed on PBMCs or T cells enriched from blood (not recorded which). The source of this sequence is a woman aged 45-59 years who had recovered from COVID-19.

Read as DNA, the sequence is TGTGCCACTTCAAACAGGGCTGCCCAGCCCCAGCATTTT. The encoded protein is CATSNRAAQPQHF. The rearrangement combines TRBV19 with TRBJ1-5; tentative D gene TRBD1, with 6 bases matching. CDR1 is given as LNHDA and CDR2 as SQIVND, both from the germline V gene (reference sequence). V is cut by 10 bases and J by 7 bases, and the space between the germline ends is 17 bases. The CDR3 runs 13 amino acids, cysteine and phenylalanine included. Here the CDR3 DNA is all that survives: 39 bases in frame from base 1. Reference TRBV19 and TRBJ1-5 genes cover what lies past the CDR3, so the full variable domain is DGGITQSPKYLFRKEGQNVTLSCEQNLNHDAMYWYRQDPGQGLRLIYYSQIVNDFQKGDIAEGYSVSREKKESFPLTVTSAQKNPTAFYLCATSNRAAQPQHFGDGTRLSIL.